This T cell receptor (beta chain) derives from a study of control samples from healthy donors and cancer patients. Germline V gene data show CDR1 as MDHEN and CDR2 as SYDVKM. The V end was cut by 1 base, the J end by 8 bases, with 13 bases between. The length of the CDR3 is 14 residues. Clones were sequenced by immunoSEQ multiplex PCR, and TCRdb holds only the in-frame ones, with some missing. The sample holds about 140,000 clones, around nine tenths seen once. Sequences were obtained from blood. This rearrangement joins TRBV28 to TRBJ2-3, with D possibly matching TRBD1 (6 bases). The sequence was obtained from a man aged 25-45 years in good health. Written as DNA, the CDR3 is TGTGCCAGCAGTTTATCAGGGGCGGAAGGTACGCAGTATTTT. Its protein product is CASSLSGAEGTQYF.